One and the same sample provided the 10 T cell receptor beta chains below, sequenced in a study of blood T cell repertoires in COVID-19. Sequencing used immunoSEQ multiplex PCR; TCRdb keeps in-frame clones, though not all of them. The sample shows almost 70,000 clones, roughly 80% of them seen only once. Sequences were obtained from peripheral blood. These receptors were obtained from a man aged 60 to 69 with acute or convalescent COVID-19.

The genes are TRBV5-8 and TRBJ2-5; 7 bases align to TRBD1. Losses at the gene ends were 3 bases for V and 2 bases for J; bases not matched to a gene: 7. Germline CDR1 and CDR2: SGHTS and YDEGEE. This CDR3 spans 15 amino acids. The CDR3 DNA reads TGTGCCAGCAGCTGGAACCCGGGACAGCAAGAGACCCAGTACTTC. It yields the protein CASSWNPGQQETQYF.

The rearrangement links TRBV14 to TRBJ1-1, with D possibly TRBD1 on 6 matching bases. Between the trimmed V and J ends, which lost 1 base and 1 base, there was a span of 13 bases. Germline CDR1 reads SGHDN; CDR2 reads FVKESK. The CDR3 spans 16 residues. The CDR3 spells CASSQAIRQENTEAFF. For the CDR3, the DNA is TGTGCCAGCAGCCAAGCAATAAGACAGGAGAACACTGAAGCTTTCTTT. The variable domain in full, completed from reference TRBV14 and TRBJ1-1, reads EAGVTQFPSHSVIEKGQTVTLRCDPISGHDNLYWYRRVMGKEIKFLLHFVKESKQDESGMPNNRFLAERTGGTYSTLKVQPAELEDSGVYFCASSQAIRQENTEAFFGQGTRLTVV.

The V and J genes are TRBV18 and TRBJ2-3; no definite D call. The CDR3 is made up of 14 amino acids. Germline V lookup: CDR1 KGHSH, CDR2 LQKENI. V was pared by 4 bases and J by 3 bases, with 11 bases between. The DNA for the CDR3 is TGTGCCAGCTCACGTTCCGGTGATACAGATACGCAGTATTTT. Amino acids: CASSRSGDTDTQYF.

The rearrangement joins TRBV11-2 to TRBJ1-5; D gene ambiguous. The CDR3 consists of 15 residues. Germline V gives CDR1 SGHAT, CDR2 FQNNGV. V shed 0 bases and J shed 4 bases, with 10 bases lying between them. CDR3 sequence (DNA): TGTGCCAGCAGCTTAGATGGCGGTGGAAATCAGCCCCAGCATTTT. This translates into CASSLDGGGNQPQHF.

The chain has TRBV13 and TRBJ2-1; TRBD2 aligns across 7 bases. The germline V gene encodes CDR1 PRHDT and CDR2 FYEKMQ (reference sequence). This CDR3 region has 15 residues. Trimming removed 4 bases from V and 5 bases from J; junction bases left unmatched: 8. The CDR3 region has the DNA TGTGCCAGCAGCTCTTCGGGACTAAAAAACAATGAGCAGTTCTTC. Amino acids: CASSSSGLKNNEQFF. Supplemented by reference TRBV13 and TRBJ2-1, the full variable domain reads AAGVIQSPRHLIKEKRETATLKCYPIPRHDTVYWYQQGPGQDPQFLISFYEKMQSDKGSIPDRFSAQQFSDYHSELNMSSLELGDSALYFCASSSSGLKNNEQFFGPGTRLTVL.

In this sample, this clone is medium-sized. The chain recombines TRBV4-2 with TRBJ2-5; D possibly corresponds to TRBD1 (5 bases). The germline CDR1 and CDR2 sequences are LGHNA and YNFKEQ. CDR3 length equals 16 residues. Trimming removed 1 base at V and 2 bases at J, with 14 bases between. The CDR3 sequence: CASSQGLVDTQETQYF. CDR3 nucleotides: TGTGCCAGCAGCCAAGGTTTAGTGGACACACAAGAGACCCAGTACTTC.

This clone showed up just a few times. CDR3 in DNA: TGTGCCAGCAGCTTGAAGGTCTCGGGCTATGGCTACACCTTC. Protein sequence: CASSLKVSGYGYTF. This chain uses TRBV5-4 with TRBJ1-2; D is undetermined. V lost 1 base, J lost 4 bases, and 11 bases lay in between. The CDR3 has 14 amino acids. In germline, CDR1 is SGHNT, CDR2 YYREEE (reference sequence).

V usage is TRBV27 and J usage is TRBJ2-7; 9 bases are a match to TRBD1. CDR3 length: 16 amino acids. The germline V gene has CDR1 MNHEY and CDR2 SMNVEV (reference sequence). J was trimmed by 1 base and V by 6 bases; bases with no gene match: 10. CDR3 DNA sequence: TGTGCCAGCAGCTTAAGGGGGGACAGGGAATCCTACGAGCAGTACTTC. Translated, it gives CASSLRGDRESYEQYF.

The rearrangement uses TRBV5-1 and TRBJ2-1, with 12 bases identical to TRBD2. CDR3 size: 16 residues. The germline CDR1 and CDR2 sequences are SGHRS and YFSETQ. The junction had 10 bases not matched to a gene; V was cut back by 2 bases and J by 10 bases. Written as DNA, the CDR3 is TGCGCCAGCAGCTTACAACCTAGCGGGGGGGGTGAGGAGCAGTTCTTC. It is translated as CASSLQPSGGGEEQFF.

The gene calls are TRBV15 and TRBJ1-4, with 12 positions matching TRBD1. With 3 bases clipped from V and 7 bases from J, the junction kept 3 bases outside the gene matches. The CDR3 has 15 amino acids. Germline V gene sequence: CDR1 LNHNV, CDR2 YYDKDF (reference sequence). The CDR3, as DNA: TGTGCCACCAGCAGGTGGGACAGGGGGCCTGAAAAACTGTTTTTT. It specifies CATSRWDRGPEKLFF.